These 25 T cell receptor beta chains were sequenced from one sample in a study of T-cell memory formation after mild COVID-19 (dated by TCRdb to about 2021). The method behind the library was 5' RACE. Sequencer: Illumina NovaSeq 6000. Starting from the raw public reads, TCRdb applied fastp trimming at Q25, assembled clones with MiXCR and retained in-frame beta chains. Every CDR3 protein is listed once, alongside the most common genes and DNA of its rows. The table for this sample lists about 430,000 distinct CDR3 sequences; 15% to 20% of them were counted only once. The ten largest clones represent approximately 21% of the sample. Specimen: PBMCs or a T cell subset sorted from them (not recorded which). These receptors were obtained from a man between 18 and 35 years old who had mild COVID-19 (a few samples of this study predate the infection). The sample titles of this study are shuffled in the database, so cell type and time point are left out; the donor was told from shared clones.

V is TRBV4-2 and J is TRBJ1-4; perhaps TRBD1 as D (6 bases). Germline V lookup: CDR1 LGHNA, CDR2 YNFKEQ. The CDR3 runs 10 residues. CDR3 nucleotides: TGTTGGACAGAAAATGAAAAACTGTTTTTT. It specifies CWTENEKLFF.

This clonotype showed up just a few times. The chain couples TRBV7-2 to TRBJ2-7, with 7 bases that match TRBD2. The CDR3 is made up of 14 amino acids. Trimming took 6 bases from V and 2 from J; bases not matched to a gene: 7. Germline CDR1 is SGHTA and CDR2 is FQGNSA. CDR3 amino acids: CASSLGGFPYEQYF. DNA of the CDR3: TGTGCCAGCAGTTTGGGGGGGTTCCCCTACGAGCAGTACTTC.

This chain joins TRBV6-2 or TRBV6-3 and TRBJ2-1; 10 positions match TRBD1. The CDR3 length is 15 residues. The trim removed 5 bases at V and 4 bases at J, leaving 5 bases unmatched. CDR1 MNHEY and CDR2 SVGEGT come from the germline V gene. CDR3 sequence: CASSRQGATYNEQFF. CDR3 bases: TGTGCCAGCAGTCGACAGGGGGCTACTTACAATGAGCAGTTCTTC.

The V and J genes are TRBV5-1 and TRBJ2-1, with 14 bases lining up with TRBD2. The CDR3 covers 19 residues. The V and J ends lost 3 bases and 8 bases, in that order; junction bases with no gene match: 16. In germline, CDR1 is SGHRS, CDR2 YFSETQ. The CDR3 reads CASSSRTSGGTLHRDEQFF. The DNA of the CDR3 is TGCGCCAGCAGCTCCAGGACTAGCGGGGGGACCCTCCACCGGGATGAGCAGTTCTTC.

The chain carries TRBV6-5 and TRBJ2-1; TRBD2 aligns across 7 bases. There are 15 residues in the CDR3. The germline V gene has CDR1 MNHEY and CDR2 SVGAGI. With V trimmed by 6 bases and J by 5 bases, 10 bases remained unmatched. The CDR3 region has the DNA TGTGCCAGCAGGGGCCGGCGGGAGCGACACAATGAGCAGTTCTTC. This codes for CASRGRRERHNEQFF.

This clonotype was observed a handful of times. V gene TRBV27 combines with J gene TRBJ2-3; no firm D call. This CDR3 contains 13 residues. Trimming left V 8 bases short and J 6 bases short, with 15 bases between. Germline V gene sequence: CDR1 MNHEY, CDR2 SMNVEV (reference sequence). For the CDR3, the DNA is TGTGCCAGCCGTCCGCCGCCTTTCGATACGCAGTATTTT. This encodes CASRPPPFDTQYF.

V is TRBV4-1 and J is TRBJ1-5; TRBD1 agrees at 10 bases. Germline CDR1 reads MGHRA; CDR2 reads YSYEKL. The junction had 8 bases not matched to a gene; V was cut back by 4 bases and J by 5 bases. CDR3 length: 16 amino acids. The CDR3 region is CASSPRGQGRDQPQHF. Written as DNA, the CDR3 is TGCGCCAGCAGCCCGAGGGGACAGGGGCGGGATCAGCCCCAGCATTTT.

There are a few counts of this clonotype. This chain links TRBV11-2 with TRBJ2-3; 14 bases map to TRBD2. The CDR3 length is 15 residues. Germline values: CDR1 SGHAT, CDR2 FQNNGV. Trimming took 4 bases from V and 6 from J; bases not matched to a gene: 3. CDR3 loop: CASSSGLAGDDTQYF. CDR3 nucleotides: TGTGCCAGCAGCTCGGGACTAGCGGGGGACGATACGCAGTATTTT.

The V gene is TRBV29-1, the J gene TRBJ2-4; D assignment may be TRBD1 or TRBD2 (5 bases each). Germline V CDR1 and CDR2: SQVTM, ANQGSEA. Trimming cost V 5 bases and J 8 bases, with 13 bases left between them. The CDR3 contains 12 residues. This CDR3 is CSVSGRSDIQYF. CDR3 DNA sequence: TGCAGCGTTTCGGGGCGGTCGGACATTCAGTACTTC.

This clonotype was counted ten times or more. The V gene is TRBV7-9, the J gene TRBJ2-3; tentatively, D is TRBD1 (5 bases). Germline V gene sequence: CDR1 SEHNR, CDR2 FQNEAQ (reference sequence). The CDR3 loop spans 13 amino acids. V dropped 11 bases and J dropped 5 bases, with 17 bases sitting between them. The CDR3 here is CAQDPGLGDTQYF. CDR3 coding DNA: TGTGCCCAAGATCCAGGGTTGGGAGATACGCAGTATTTT. Based on the CDR3 plus reference TRBV7-9 and TRBJ2-3, the full variable domain is DTGVSQNPRHKITKRGQNVTFRCDPISEHNRLYWYRQTLGQGPEFLTYFQNEAQLEKSRLLSDRFSAERPKGSFSTLEIQRTEQGDSAMYLCAQDPGLGDTQYFGPGTRLTVL.

The table lists this clonotype with a few counts. This chain uses TRBV7-2 with TRBJ2-1, with 12 bases matching TRBD2. The CDR3 is made up of 17 amino acids. Germline V lookup: CDR1 SGHTA, CDR2 FQGNSA. V trimming: 3 bases; J trimming: 6 bases; junction bases outside the gene matches: 9. CDR3 region: CASSFLRLAGAVNEQFF. The CDR3 DNA follows: TGTGCCAGCAGCTTCCTAAGACTAGCGGGGGCCGTCAATGAGCAGTTCTTC. Full variable domain (remainder filled in from reference TRBV7-2 and TRBJ2-1): GAGVSQSPSNKVTEKGKDVELRCDPISGHTALYWYRQSLGQGLEFLIYFQGNSAPDKSGLPSDRFSAERTGGSVSTLTIQRTQQEDSAVYLCASSFLRLAGAVNEQFFGPGTRLTVL.

CDR3 residues: CASSFSGDNEKLFF. The CDR3 nucleotides read TGTGCCAGCAGTTTTTCTGGGGATAATGAAAAACTGTTTTTT. This chain connects TRBV28 to TRBJ1-4; D is unresolved. CDR1 MDHEN and CDR2 SYDVKM come from the germline V gene. The V gene lost 3 bases and the J gene lost 4 bases, with 9 bases spanning the gap. The CDR3 is 14 residues long.

This chain links TRBV7-2 with TRBJ2-1; TRBD2 matches 15 bases. The CDR3 loop spans 15 amino acids. Germline CDR1 is SGHTA and CDR2 is FQGNSA. Trimming cost V 8 bases and J 7 bases; bases outside gene matches: 6. CDR3 loop: CASGEGLAGGNEQFF. The CDR3 DNA follows: TGTGCCAGCGGCGAGGGACTAGCGGGGGGTAATGAGCAGTTCTTC. Using reference TRBV7-2 and TRBJ2-1 for the parts outside the CDR3, the full variable domain is GAGVSQSPSNKVTEKGKDVELRCDPISGHTALYWYRQSLGQGLEFLIYFQGNSAPDKSGLPSDRFSAERTGGSVSTLTIQRTQQEDSAVYLCASGEGLAGGNEQFFGPGTRLTVL.

This clonotype was detected a few times. The chain recombines TRBV6-6 with TRBJ1-1; D unresolved. The length of the CDR3 is 14 residues. Germline V gene sequence: CDR1 MNHNY, CDR2 SVGAGI (reference sequence). Trimming shortened V by 3 bases and J by 2 bases, and 10 bases separated the two germline ends. CDR3 bases: TGTGCCAGCAGTTATAGCCAGCTTAACACTGAAGCTTTCTTT. Protein sequence: CASSYSQLNTEAFF.

In its sample, this clonotype was seen once. The chain has TRBV7-8 and TRBJ2-7; D is unresolved. The ends were cut back, 3 bases at V and 3 bases at J, with 15 bases in the middle. The CDR3 runs to 15 residues. Germline-derived CDR1 and CDR2 are SGHVS and FQNEAQ. The CDR3 is CASSLTFASYYEQYF. The CDR3 DNA follows: TGTGCCAGCAGCTTGACATTCGCCAGTTACTACGAGCAGTACTTC.

A few counts support this clonotype. V usage is TRBV9 and J usage is TRBJ2-2; D possibly corresponds to TRBD1 (5 bases). The CDR3 contains 17 residues. V was pared by 0 bases and J by 2 bases, with 14 bases between. Germline V gene sequence: CDR1 SGDLS, CDR2 YYNGEE. The CDR3 region has the DNA TGTGCCAGCAGCGTAGCTACCAGGACACTAAACACCGGGGAGCTGTTTTTT. As protein: CASSVATRTLNTGELFF.

This clonotype was observed many times. The chain employs TRBV6-6 and TRBJ2-3; D gene ambiguous. CDR1 MNHNY and CDR2 SVGAGI come from the germline V gene (reference sequence). There are 10 residues in the CDR3. Trimming removed 4 bases from V and 6 bases from J, with 2 bases in between. The CDR3 sequence: CASSSDTQYF. Here the CDR3 DNA reads TGTGCCAGCAGTTCGGATACGCAGTATTTT.

The V gene is TRBV7-3, the J gene TRBJ2-3, with 10 nucleotides matching TRBD2. V was pared by 4 bases and J by 1 base, with 5 bases of the junction left unmatched. CDR3 length: 16 residues. CDR1 and CDR2 (germline): SGHTA, FQGTGA. Written as DNA, the CDR3 is TGTGCCAGCAGCTCCGACACTAGCGGGGGCACAGATACGCAGTATTTT. Encoded protein: CASSSDTSGGTDTQYF.

This clonotype has a handful of counts. The chain is built from TRBV5-1 and TRBJ1-4; D gene unclear. V was shortened by 2 bases and J by 8 bases, with 10 bases between the two germline ends. The germline gives CDR1 SGHRS, CDR2 YFSETQ. The CDR3 extends over 13 amino acids. The CDR3 loop reads CASSFPEREKLFF. CDR3 nucleotides: TGCGCCAGCAGCTTCCCGGAGCGGGAAAAACTGTTTTTT.

This sequence joins TRBV29-1 and TRBJ2-1; D is ambiguous. In germline, CDR1 is SQVTM, CDR2 ANQGSEA. The CDR3 runs to 11 residues. V was pared by 4 bases and J by 7 bases, with 8 bases between. CDR3 protein: CSVVILNEQFF. As DNA, the CDR3 is TGCAGCGTTGTGATCCTGAATGAGCAGTTCTTC.

J is TRBJ2-3 and V is TRBV28, with 7 bases that match TRBD2. This CDR3 spans 14 amino acids. V lost 4 bases and J lost 4; bases outside the gene matches: 5. Germline V lookup: CDR1 MDHEN, CDR2 SYDVKM. The CDR3 reads CASSSTSVADTQYF. CDR3 DNA sequence: TGTGCCAGCAGTTCCACTAGCGTAGCAGATACGCAGTATTTT.

This chain joins TRBV7-8 and TRBJ2-5; possibly TRBD1 for D (6 bases). The germline V and J ends were trimmed by 5 bases and 4 bases, with 20 bases remaining between them. The CDR3 runs to 16 residues. Looked up from germline, CDR1 is SGHVS and CDR2 is FQNEAQ. The CDR3, as DNA: TGTGCCAGCAGCCCTACCCCGGACAGTGGGCTAGAGACCCAGTACTTC. Translating gives CASSPTPDSGLETQYF.

This clonotype was detected only a few times. The chain couples TRBV9 to TRBJ1-3; 7 nucleotides match TRBD1. The ends lost 3 bases at V and 0 bases at J; junction bases unmatched: 9. Germline lookup yields CDR1 SGDLS and CDR2 YYNGEE. There are 17 residues in the CDR3. CDR3 sequence reads: CASSGKSGTASGNTIYF. CDR3 in DNA: TGTGCCAGCAGCGGCAAATCCGGGACAGCCTCTGGAAACACCATATATTTT. The full variable domain, in which reference TRBV9 and TRBJ1-3 provide the parts outside the CDR3, is DSGVTQTPKHLITATGQRVTLRCSPRSGDLSVYWYQQSLDQGLQFLIQYYNGEERAKGNILERFSAQQFPDLHSELNLSSLELGDSALYFCASSGKSGTASGNTIYFGEGSWLTVV.

This clonotype was seen a handful of times. V and J are TRBV7-3 and TRBJ2-7; D might be TRBD1 (6 bases). The CDR3 has 15 amino acids. The V gene's germline CDR1 is SGHTA and CDR2 FQGTGA. Trimming removed 5 bases at V and 0 bases at J, with 14 bases between. CDR3 loop: CASSRRGRPSYEQYF. CDR3 nucleotide sequence: TGTGCCAGCAGCCGCAGGGGCCGACCCTCCTACGAGCAGTACTTC.

Details on this clonotype: The CDR3 end shows no conserved phenylalanine or tryptophan, and so a read error is likely. The J gene is TRBJ1-2, the V gene TRBV10-3, with 7 bases that match TRBD1. After removal of 0 bases from V and 8 bases from J, the junction contained 24 bases not matched to a gene. The germline V gene encodes CDR1 ENHRY and CDR2 SYGVKD. The CDR3 totals 20 residues. The CDR3 reads CAISESSGTVTNWNVRGYTL. The CDR3 DNA reads TGTGCCATCAGTGAGTCATCCGGGACAGTGACTAACTGGAACGTACGGGGCTACACCTTA.